This TCR beta chain emerged from a study of blood T cell repertoires in COVID-19. The method was immunoSEQ multiplex PCR; TCRdb's version includes in-frame clones alone and lacks a portion of them. The data contain roughly 260,000 clones, about four fifths of them singletons. CDR1 is LGHDT, CDR2 YNNKEL, per germline (reference sequence). The CDR3 is 11 amino acids. The ends were cut back, 8 bases at V and 7 bases at J, with 11 bases in the middle. The rearrangement uses TRBV3-1 (or the pseudogene TRBV3-2) and TRBJ1-2, with D hard to call. The sequenced sample was PBMCs or T cells enriched from blood (not recorded which). The receptor's source is a woman aged 40 to 55 who had been exposed to COVID-19. The CDR3 protein is CASGVAGGYTF. CDR3 DNA: TGTGCCAGCGGGGTGGCGGGTGGCTACACCTTC.